The next 12 T cell receptor beta chains were all read from a single sample in a study of blood T cells in healthy people across ages. It was with a sample-barcoded 5' primer and a J-beta primer mix that a second PCR of about 6 to 12 cycles was run. From the 5' RACE reads, TCRdb called clonotypes with MiXCR, one entry per CDR3 protein. This table has around 1,100,000 distinct CDR3 sequences, roughly two fifths appearing once. Sequencing was carried out using blood. The receptors were gathered from a man aged 18-30 years in good health.

This clonotype has just a few counts. This chain joins TRBV7-2 and TRBJ2-1, with D possibly TRBD1 on 5 matching bases. The length of the CDR3 is 15 residues. Germline CDR1 is SGHTA and CDR2 is FQGNSA. The V end was cut by 4 bases, the J end by 13 bases, with 23 bases between. Here the CDR3 DNA reads TGTGCCAGCAGCTCACAAGGGGAAGTGCTCTTCACTCAGTTCTTC. Amino acid sequence: CASSSQGEVLFTQFF.

This clonotype appeared a few times. The CDR3 DNA is TGTGCTAGTGGGCGGGGTATGGGAGAGACCCAGTACTTC. Translated: CASGRGMGETQYF. The J gene is TRBJ2-5, the V gene TRBV12-5; a weak D match, TRBD2 (6 bases). The CDR3 is 13 residues long. CDR1 is LGHNT and CDR2 is FRNRAP in the germline V gene. The V end lost 6 bases, the J end lost 4 bases, and 12 bases lay between the germline ends.

As for this clonotype: This may come from a read error, since a much larger clone is one base off. The J gene is TRBJ2-1, the V gene TRBV20-1; weak D call: TRBD2 (5 bases). The CDR3 is 14 residues long. Germline-derived CDR1 and CDR2 are DFQATT and SNEGSKA (reference sequence). The CDR3 loop is CGARDTRGDNEQFF. The CDR3 nucleotides are TGCGGTGCTAGAGATACACGGGGAGACAATGAGCAGTTCTTC.

The rearrangement links TRBV19 to TRBJ2-1; D remains unclear. This CDR3 spans 14 amino acids. From germline, CDR1 is LNHDA and CDR2 SQIVND (reference sequence). V lost 1 base and J 4 bases, leaving 8 bases between the germline ends. The CDR3, as DNA: TGTGCCAGTAGTATAGTGGCTTTTTACAATGAGCAGTTCTTC. Translated: CASSIVAFYNEQFF. Looking up the rest from reference TRBV19 and TRBJ2-1 gives the full variable domain: DGGITQSPKYLFRKEGQNVTLSCEQNLNHDAMYWYRQDPGQGLRLIYYSQIVNDFQKGDIAEGYSVSREKKESFPLTVTSAQKNPTAFYLCASSIVAFYNEQFFGPGTRLTVL.

This clonotype was detected once. Just one base apart from a much larger clone, this may be a read error. CDR3 nucleotide sequence: TGCAGCGTTGAAGACCCAGGGGACCCTTCCTCCTACAATGAGCAGTACTTC. This codes for CSVEDPGDPSSYNEQYF. The rearrangement uses TRBV29-1 and TRBJ2-1, with D possibly TRBD1 on 6 matching bases. The J call may be mistaken, given a closer DNA end match to TRBJ2-7. In germline, CDR1 is SQVTM, CDR2 ANQGSEA. The length of the CDR3 is 17 residues.

This chain links TRBV20-1 with TRBJ2-3; D may match TRBD1 or TRBD2 (6 bases each). Germline CDR1 DFQATT, CDR2 SNEGSKA (reference sequence). CDR3 length: 16 residues. V was pared by 3 bases and J by 4 bases, with 20 bases between. CDR3 coding DNA: TGCAGTGCTAGGCCTCTTACGGGGGCCCTCGCAGATACGCAGTATTTT. Protein sequence: CSARPLTGALADTQYF.

In this sample, this clonotype turned up a few times. The chain recombines TRBV20-1 with TRBJ1-1, with D hard to call. The CDR3 has 12 amino acids. The germline V gene encodes CDR1 DFQATT and CDR2 SNEGSKA (reference sequence). Trimming left V 4 bases short and J 0 bases short, with 6 bases between. The CDR3 coding sequence is TGCAGTGCTAATACAGTGAACACTGAAGCTTTCTTT. Its protein product is CSANTVNTEAFF.

This clonotype was counted many times. CDR3 in amino acids: CSVTDRIAYNEQFF. CDR3 bases: TGCAGCGTTACCGACAGGATCGCCTACAATGAGCAGTTCTTC. The chain links TRBV29-1 to TRBJ2-1; perhaps TRBD1 as D (6 bases). Germline V CDR1 and CDR2: SQVTM, ANQGSEA. The CDR3 spans 14 residues. Trimming left V 5 bases short and J 2 bases short, with 13 bases between.

This clonotype turned up a few times. The rearrangement joins TRBV6-2 or TRBV6-3 to TRBJ1-5, with 9 bases aligning to TRBD1. This CDR3 contains 17 residues. CDR1 and CDR2 (germline): MNHEY, SVGEGT. Trimming at V came to 5 bases and at J to 4 bases, leaving 12 bases not matched to a gene. CDR3 sequence reads: CASSPVRDRDLNQPQHF. Written as DNA, the CDR3 is TGTGCCAGCAGTCCCGTCCGGGACAGGGATTTGAATCAGCCCCAGCATTTT.

Comment on this clonotype: Germline and junction disagree at one end, which may indicate a read error. This rearrangement joins TRBV12-3 or TRBV12-4 to TRBJ1-1; D is possibly TRBD1 (5 bases). This CDR3 comprises 12 residues. The CDR3 is CASRRGTTKAFF. In nucleotides, the CDR3 is TGTGCCAGCCGCCGTGGGACCACTAAAGCTTTCTTT.

The chain recombines TRBV20-1 with TRBJ1-4, with D tentatively TRBD1 (5 bases). The CDR3 has 14 residues. Germline CDR1 reads DFQATT; CDR2 reads SNEGSKA (reference sequence). V gave up 5 bases and J gave up 0 bases, with 10 bases separating them. The CDR3 region has the DNA TGCAGTGCTCTCCGGGGGGCAACTAATGAAAAACTGTTTTTT. It codes for CSALRGATNEKLFF.

The J gene is TRBJ1-4, the V gene TRBV20-1; D is possibly TRBD1 (6 bases). Germline loops: CDR1 DFQATT, CDR2 SNEGSKA (reference sequence). Deletions cut 6 bases from V and 5 bases from J, with 13 bases between. The CDR3 covers 13 residues. The CDR3 region has the DNA TGCAGTGCCCAGACAGGAGGGAATGAAAAACTGTTTTTT. This codes for CSAQTGGNEKLFF.